This T cell receptor beta chain was sequenced during a study of blood T cell repertoires in COVID-19. Study details: Samples of COVID-19 (acute and convalescent) were obtained from the United States, Italy and Spain. From T cells, B-cell-depleted T cells, or PBMCs came the material, which was cDNA or gDNA.

Original processing notes: Amplification with reference gene primers provided the estimates of nucleated cell counts. The assay was immunoSEQ multiplex PCR, and TCRdb's table has in-frame clones only and misses some. That table gives V, J and clone size, and the DNA gave D and trimming. There are under 300,000 clones in the sample; about 80% occur only once, and more than 2.5% lies in the top ten. This CDR3 is 13 amino acids long. V was trimmed by 5 bases and J by 3 bases, leaving 13 bases between them. Germline V gene data show CDR1 as GTSNPN and CDR2 as SVGIG (reference sequence). Specimen: peripheral blood. The receptor comes from a woman aged 80 or over with acute or convalescent COVID-19. V is TRBV30 and J is TRBJ1-1; maybe TRBD1 (5 bases). CDR3 nucleotide sequence: TGTGCCTGGGCTGGGGGAGGATACACTGAAGCTTTCTTT. Its translation is CAWAGGGYTEAFF. The full variable domain, in which reference TRBV30 and TRBJ1-1 provide the parts outside the CDR3, is SQTIHQWPATLVQPVGSPLSLECTVEGTSNPNLYWYRQAAGRGLQLLFYSVGIGQISSEVPQNLSASRPQDRQFILSSKKLLLSDSGFYLCAWAGGGYTEAFFGQGTRLTVV.